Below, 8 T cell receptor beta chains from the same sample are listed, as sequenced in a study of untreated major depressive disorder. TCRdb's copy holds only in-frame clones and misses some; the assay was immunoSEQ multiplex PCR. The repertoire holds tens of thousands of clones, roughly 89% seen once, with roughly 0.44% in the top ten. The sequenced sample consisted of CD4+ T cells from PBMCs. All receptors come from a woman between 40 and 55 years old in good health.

The CDR3, as DNA: TGCAGCCCGGGACAGGGGGACATTCAGTACTTC. Translation gives CSPGQGDIQYF. The genes are TRBV20-1 and TRBJ2-4; TRBD1 matches at 11 bases. CDR1 and CDR2 (germline): DFQATT, SNEGSKA (reference sequence). CDR3 length: 11 amino acids.

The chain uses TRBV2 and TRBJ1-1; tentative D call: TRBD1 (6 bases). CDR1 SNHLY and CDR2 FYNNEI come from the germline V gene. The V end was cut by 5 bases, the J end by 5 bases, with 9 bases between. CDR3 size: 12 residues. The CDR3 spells CASSQRGTEAFF. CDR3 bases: TGTGCCAGCAGTCAAAGGGGGACTGAAGCTTTCTTT.

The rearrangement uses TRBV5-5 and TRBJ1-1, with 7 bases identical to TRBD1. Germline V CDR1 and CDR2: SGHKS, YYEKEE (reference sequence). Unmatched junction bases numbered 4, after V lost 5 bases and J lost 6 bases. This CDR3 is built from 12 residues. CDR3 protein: CASSLQGAEAFF. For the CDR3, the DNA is TGTGCCAGCAGTTTGCAGGGGGCTGAAGCTTTCTTT.

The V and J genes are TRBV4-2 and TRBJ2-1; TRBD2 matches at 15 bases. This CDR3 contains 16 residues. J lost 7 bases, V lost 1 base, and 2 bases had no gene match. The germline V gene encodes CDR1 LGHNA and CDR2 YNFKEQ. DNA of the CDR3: TGTGCCAGCAGCCAAGCGGGGACTAGCGGGAGGAATGAGCAGTTCTTC. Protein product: CASSQAGTSGRNEQFF.

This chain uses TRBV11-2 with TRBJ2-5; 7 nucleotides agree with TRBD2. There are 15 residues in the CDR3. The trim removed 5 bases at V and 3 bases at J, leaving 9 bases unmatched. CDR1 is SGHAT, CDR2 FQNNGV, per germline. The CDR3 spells CASSRRLAVEETQYF. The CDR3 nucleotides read TGTGCCAGCAGCCGAAGACTAGCCGTGGAAGAGACCCAGTACTTC.

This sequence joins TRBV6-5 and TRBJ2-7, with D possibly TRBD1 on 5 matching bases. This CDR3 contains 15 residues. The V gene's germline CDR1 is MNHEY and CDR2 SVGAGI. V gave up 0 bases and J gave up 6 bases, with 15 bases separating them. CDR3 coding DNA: TGTGCCAGCAGTTACTCGGGTGGGGCTCTCGGCGAGCAGTACTTC. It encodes CASSYSGGALGEQYF.

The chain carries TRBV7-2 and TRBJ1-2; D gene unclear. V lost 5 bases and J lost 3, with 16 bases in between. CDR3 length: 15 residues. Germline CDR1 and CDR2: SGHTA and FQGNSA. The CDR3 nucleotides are TGTGCCAGCAGCCCCGCCCTCCAGGCCTACTATGGCTACACCTTC. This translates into CASSPALQAYYGYTF.

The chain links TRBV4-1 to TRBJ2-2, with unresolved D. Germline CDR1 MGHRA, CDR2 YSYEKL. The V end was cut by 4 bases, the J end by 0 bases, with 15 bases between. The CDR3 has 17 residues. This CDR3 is CASSPSFSDANTGELFF. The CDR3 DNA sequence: TGCGCCAGCAGCCCCTCCTTCTCGGATGCGAACACCGGGGAGCTGTTTTTT.